Following are 21 T cell receptor beta chains from one sample sequenced in a study of blood T cell repertoires in COVID-19. Measured with immunoSEQ multiplex PCR; TCRdb has only the in-frame clones, and not every one. The sample yields approximately 390,000 clones, approximately 88% seen once. The sequenced sample was PBMCs or T cells enriched from blood (not recorded which). The origin of the receptors is a woman in her 40s with acute COVID-19.

The gene calls are TRBV5-1 and TRBJ2-1; 11 nucleotides match TRBD2. The germline gives CDR1 SGHRS, CDR2 YFSETQ. The length of the CDR3 is 15 residues. The V gene end was trimmed by 4 bases and the J gene end by 8 bases; junction bases not matched to a gene: 8. The CDR3 here is CASSALAGGHHEQFF. DNA for the CDR3: TGCGCCAGCAGCGCCCTAGCGGGGGGTCACCATGAGCAGTTCTTC.

V and J are TRBV29-1 and TRBJ1-1; 7 bases align to TRBD1. CDR3 length: 12 residues. The ends lost 4 bases at V and 4 bases at J; junction bases unmatched: 3. Germline V gene data show CDR1 as SQVTM and CDR2 as ANQGSEA. For the CDR3, the DNA is TGCAGCGTTGGAGACAGGGCCACTGAAGCTTTCTTT. Translation: CSVGDRATEAFF.

The gene calls are TRBV5-1 and TRBJ2-7; a weak D match, TRBD1 (7 bases). Trimming stripped 4 bases from V and 3 bases from J, with 14 bases between. The CDR3 contains 14 residues. CDR1 SGHRS and CDR2 YFSETQ come from the germline V gene. The CDR3 sequence is CASSIRRDSYEQYF. As DNA, the CDR3 is TGCGCCAGCAGCATCAGGCGGGACAGCTACGAGCAGTACTTC.

The chain joins TRBV10-3 to TRBJ1-1; weak D call: TRBD1 (6 bases). V was pared by 10 bases and J by 5 bases, with 14 bases between. Germline lookup yields CDR1 ENHRY and CDR2 SYGVKD. The CDR3 is made up of 12 amino acids. CDR3 DNA: TGTGCCAGCGGACAGATGGGAACTGAAGCTTTCTTT. This codes for CASGQMGTEAFF.

The chain is built from TRBV30 and TRBJ1-1, with a tentative D call TRBD1 (5 bases). The germline CDR1 and CDR2 sequences are GTSNPN and SVGIG (reference sequence). The CDR3 has 16 amino acids. V lost 0 bases, J lost 1 base, and 15 bases lay in between. CDR3 residues: CAWSVLGGVPNTEAFF. The DNA for the CDR3 is TGTGCCTGGAGTGTACTCGGAGGGGTCCCGAACACTGAAGCTTTCTTT.

V usage is TRBV11-2 and J usage is TRBJ1-2; 7 bases match TRBD1. Germline assignment: CDR1 SGHAT and CDR2 FQNNGV. The ends lost 5 bases at V and 4 bases at J; junction bases unmatched: 7. The CDR3 is made up of 14 amino acids. The CDR3 loop reads CASSERQGFYGYTF. For the CDR3, the DNA is TGTGCCAGCAGCGAAAGACAGGGTTTCTATGGCTACACCTTC. The full variable domain, completed using reference TRBV11-2 and TRBJ1-2, is EAGVAQSPRYKIIEKRQSVAFWCNPISGHATLYWYQQILGQGPKLLIQFQNNGVVDDSQLPKDRFSAERLKGVDSTLKIQPAKLEDSAVYLCASSERQGFYGYTFGSGTRLTVV.

This clone was counted a single time. The rearrangement links TRBV18 to TRBJ2-3; 11 nucleotides line up with TRBD1. This CDR3 is 15 amino acids long. CDR1 and CDR2 from the germline V gene are KGHSH and LQKENI. J lost 6 bases, V lost 6 bases, and 8 bases had no gene match. The CDR3 protein is CASSPDRGQTDTQYF. As DNA, the CDR3 is TGTGCCAGCTCGCCGGACAGGGGGCAAACCGATACGCAGTATTTT.

The V call is TRBV19, the J call TRBJ1-4; D is uncertain. This CDR3 is 12 amino acids long. The V gene lost 8 bases and the J gene lost 8 bases, with 12 bases spanning the gap. Germline CDR1 LNHDA, CDR2 SQIVND (reference sequence). The CDR3 coding sequence is TGTGCCAGTCCCGTGCGGGGAGAAAAACTGTTTTTT. This sequence encodes CASPVRGEKLFF.

The chain links TRBV9 to TRBJ2-7, with 13 nucleotides matching TRBD2. V lost 4 bases to trimming and J lost 3 bases; unmatched junction nucleotides: 4. The CDR3 consists of 15 residues. Germline-derived CDR1 and CDR2 are SGDLS and YYNGEE. In DNA, the CDR3 is TGTGCCAGCAGCTCGAGACTAGCGGGGGGCTACGAGCAGTACTTC. Amino acid sequence: CASSSRLAGGYEQYF.

The J gene is TRBJ1-6, the V gene TRBV5-1; 7 bases are a match to TRBD1. V lost 2 bases and J lost 1; bases outside the gene matches: 0. Germline V gives CDR1 SGHRS, CDR2 YFSETQ. The CDR3 runs 15 residues. The CDR3 sequence: CASSLQGSYNSPLHF. The DNA of the CDR3 is TGCGCCAGCAGCTTACAGGGGTCCTATAATTCACCCCTCCACTTT. Based on the CDR3 plus reference TRBV5-1 and TRBJ1-6, the full variable domain is KAGVTQTPRYLIKTRGQQVTLSCSPISGHRSVSWYQQTPGQGLQFLFEYFSETQRNKGNFPGRFSGRQFSNSRSEMNVSTLELGDSALYLCASSLQGSYNSPLHFGNGTRLTVT.

J is TRBJ2-2 and V is TRBV6-6; D is unresolved. The CDR3 spans 15 residues. The germline V and J ends were trimmed by 2 bases and 6 bases, with 13 bases remaining between them. The germline CDR1 and CDR2 sequences are MNHNY and SVGAGI (reference sequence). The CDR3 region is CASSYSTVSSGELFF. The DNA for the CDR3 is TGTGCCAGCAGTTACAGTACTGTGTCGTCCGGGGAGCTGTTTTTT.

This rearrangement joins TRBV5-3 to TRBJ2-1, with 8 bases identical to TRBD1. TRBV5-3 is assigned to the ORF class and has an uncertain function. This CDR3 is 14 amino acids long. The ends lost 1 base at V and 7 bases at J; junction bases unmatched: 4. In DNA form, the CDR3 reads TGTGCCAGAAGCTTGTACAGGGGGAGGAATGAGCAGTTCTTC. It translates to CARSLYRGRNEQFF.

The genes are TRBV7-2 and TRBJ2-5, with TRBD2 matching over 9 bases. V lost 0 bases, J lost 1 base, and 6 bases stayed unmatched. The germline V gene encodes CDR1 SGHTA and CDR2 FQGNSA. This CDR3 has 17 residues. The CDR3 loop is CASSLAATSGAQETQYF. In nucleotides, the CDR3 is TGTGCCAGCAGCTTAGCAGCGACTAGCGGCGCCCAAGAGACCCAGTACTTC.

The chain combines TRBV11-3 with TRBJ2-7; no clear D gene. Looked up from germline, CDR1 is SGHNT and CDR2 is YENEEA. The V gene lost 3 bases and the J gene lost 7 bases, with 13 bases spanning the gap. The CDR3 is made up of 13 amino acids. The CDR3 loop reads CASSFPGNQEQYF. The CDR3 coding sequence is TGTGCCAGCAGCTTTCCAGGTAACCAGGAGCAGTACTTC.

The rearrangement links TRBV7-8 to TRBJ2-7, with 7 bases aligning to TRBD2. V was pared by 1 base and J by 5 bases, with 5 bases of the junction left unmatched. CDR1 is SGHVS and CDR2 is FQNEAQ in the germline V gene. The CDR3 runs 14 residues. The CDR3 here is CASSLGGAGNEQYF. DNA of the CDR3: TGTGCCAGCAGCTTAGGGGGAGCGGGGAACGAGCAGTACTTC.

The CDR3 loop reads CASRQGDGYTF. The CDR3 bases are TGTGCCAGCAGACAGGGGGATGGCTACACCTTC. The genes are TRBV12-3 or TRBV12-4 and TRBJ1-2; 8 bases align to TRBD1. Trimming took 6 bases from V and 6 from J; bases not matched to a gene: 0. The CDR3 covers 11 residues.

The chain uses TRBV10-1 and TRBJ2-2; TRBD1 agrees at 12 bases. V shed 4 bases, J shed 1 base, and the junction held 4 bases outside the gene matches. CDR1 and CDR2 from the germline V gene are WNHNN and SYGVQD (reference sequence). This CDR3 has 17 amino acids. CDR3 bases: TGCGCCAGCAGTGCCGGGACAGGGGGCTTGAACACCGGGGAGCTGTTTTTT. Its protein is CASSAGTGGLNTGELFF.

The chain uses TRBV6-4 and TRBJ2-7, with 11 bases identical to TRBD1. There are 16 residues in the CDR3. Per the germline V gene, CDR1 is MRHNA and CDR2 is SNTAGT. J gave up 3 bases and V 5 bases, and 9 bases lay outside the gene matches. CDR3 sequence reads: CASSHDPGQGVYEQYF. CDR3 in DNA: TGTGCCAGCAGTCATGACCCGGGACAGGGGGTCTACGAGCAGTACTTC.

The chain employs TRBV2 and TRBJ1-4, with 8 bases identical to TRBD1. V lost 6 bases and J lost 5; bases outside the gene matches: 5. CDR1 SNHLY and CDR2 FYNNEI come from the germline V gene. CDR3 length equals 14 residues. The CDR3 DNA reads as TGTGCCAGCAGGGGGACAGGACCAAATGAAAAACTGTTTTTT. Its translation is CASRGTGPNEKLFF.

The rearrangement links TRBV2 to TRBJ1-1; no firm D call. With 3 bases removed from V and 0 bases from J, the gap between germline ends came to 11 bases. Germline V gene data show CDR1 as SNHLY and CDR2 as FYNNEI. The CDR3 is made up of 15 amino acids. The CDR3 loop reads CASSDGRTLNTEAFF. The CDR3 coding sequence is TGTGCCAGCAGTGACGGGCGGACTTTGAACACTGAAGCTTTCTTT.

This chain joins TRBV10-2 and TRBJ1-1, with D possibly matching TRBD1 (5 bases). The CDR3 sequence is 14 residues long. Looked up from germline, CDR1 is WSHSY and CDR2 is SAAADI. V was shortened by 7 bases and J by 1 base, with 13 bases between the two germline ends. Here the CDR3 reads CASTSGLGNTEAFF. As DNA, the CDR3 is TGCGCCAGCACTTCAGGGTTGGGGAACACTGAAGCTTTCTTT.